This note documents a single T cell receptor (beta chain) sequence. As yet, its antigen is unknown. Germline lookup yields CDR1 LGHNA and CDR2 YSLEER. There are 16 residues in the CDR3. The data derive from a study of T cells expressing NK-cell markers. Across the whole study: All TCR beta repertoires analysed originated from sorted CD3+CD56+NKG2C+, CD3+CD56+NKG2C- and CD3+CD56-NKG2C+ T cells. With respect to HCMV, most of the eight sequenced donors were seropositive, and one was seronegative.

As the method of synthesis, 5'RACE template switching with UMIs yielded TCR beta cDNA. TCRdb re-called the 5' RACE reads and shows each CDR3 protein once, DNA omitted. Its table lists roughly 430,000 distinct CDR3 sequences. Study results and limitations: Of CD8+ T cells, 1.0-7.0% belonged to dominant NKG2C+ clonotypes in several donors.

The chain carries TRBV4-3 and TRBJ1-2. The sequenced sample consisted of blood T cells: a sorted CD56 or NKG2C T cell subset, CD4+ or CD8+ T cells, or bulk PBMC T cells (not recorded which). This clonotype originated in a woman aged 18 to 75 in good health. The CDR3 spells CASSQDGGRGNYGYTF.